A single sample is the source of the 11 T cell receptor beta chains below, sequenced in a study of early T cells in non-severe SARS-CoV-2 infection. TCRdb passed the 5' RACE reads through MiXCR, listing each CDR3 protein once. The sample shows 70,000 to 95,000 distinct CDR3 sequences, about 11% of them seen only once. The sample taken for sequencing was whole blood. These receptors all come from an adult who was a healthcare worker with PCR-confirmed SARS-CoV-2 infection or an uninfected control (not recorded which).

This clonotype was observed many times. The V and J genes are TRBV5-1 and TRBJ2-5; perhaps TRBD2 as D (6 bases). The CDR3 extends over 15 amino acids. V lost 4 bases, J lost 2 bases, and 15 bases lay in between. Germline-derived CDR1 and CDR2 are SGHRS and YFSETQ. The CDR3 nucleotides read TGCGCCAGCAGCCCCTCGACTGGGGGGCAAGAGACCCAGTACTTC. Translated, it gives CASSPSTGGQETQYF. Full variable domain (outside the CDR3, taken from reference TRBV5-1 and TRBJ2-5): KAGVTQTPRYLIKTRGQQVTLSCSPISGHRSVSWYQQTPGQGLQFLFEYFSETQRNKGNFPGRFSGRQFSNSRSEMNVSTLELGDSALYLCASSPSTGGQETQYFGPGTRLLVL.

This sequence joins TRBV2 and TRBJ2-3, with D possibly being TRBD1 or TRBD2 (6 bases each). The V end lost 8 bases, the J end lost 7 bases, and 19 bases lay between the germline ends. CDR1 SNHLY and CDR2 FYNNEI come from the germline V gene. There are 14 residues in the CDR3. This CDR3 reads CASRGDTIVNTQYF. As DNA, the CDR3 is TGTGCCAGCCGCGGGGACACTATAGTCAATACGCAGTATTTT.

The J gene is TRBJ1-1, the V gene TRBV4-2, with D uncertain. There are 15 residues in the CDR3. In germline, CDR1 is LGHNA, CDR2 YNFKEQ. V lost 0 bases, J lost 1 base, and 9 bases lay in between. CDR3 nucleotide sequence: TGTGCCAGCAGCCAAGACAGGTTCTCGAACACTGAAGCTTTCTTT. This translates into CASSQDRFSNTEAFF.

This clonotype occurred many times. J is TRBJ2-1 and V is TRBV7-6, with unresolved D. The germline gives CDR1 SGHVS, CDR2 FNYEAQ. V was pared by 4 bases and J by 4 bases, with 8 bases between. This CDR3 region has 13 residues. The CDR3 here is CASSSPRYNEQFF. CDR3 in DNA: TGTGCCAGCAGCTCCCCCCGGTACAATGAGCAGTTCTTC.

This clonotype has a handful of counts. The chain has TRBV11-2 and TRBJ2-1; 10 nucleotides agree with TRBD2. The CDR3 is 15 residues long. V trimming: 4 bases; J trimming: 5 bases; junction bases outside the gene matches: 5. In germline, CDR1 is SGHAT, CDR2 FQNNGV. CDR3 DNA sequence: TGTGCCAGCAGCTCATGGACTAGCGGAAACAATGAGCAGTTCTTC. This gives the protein CASSSWTSGNNEQFF.

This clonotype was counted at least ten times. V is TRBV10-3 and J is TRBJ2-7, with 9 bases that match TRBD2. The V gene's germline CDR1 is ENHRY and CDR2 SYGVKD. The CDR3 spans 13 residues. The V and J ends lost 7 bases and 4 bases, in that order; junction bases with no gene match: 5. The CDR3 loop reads CAITAGGLYEQYF. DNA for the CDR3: TGTGCCATCACTGCGGGGGGGCTTTACGAGCAGTACTTC.

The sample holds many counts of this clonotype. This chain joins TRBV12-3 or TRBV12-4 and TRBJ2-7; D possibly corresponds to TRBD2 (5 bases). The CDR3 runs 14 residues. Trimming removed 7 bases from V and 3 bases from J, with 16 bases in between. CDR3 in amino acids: CASNPGMHLYEQYF. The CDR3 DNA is TGTGCCAGCAATCCGGGGATGCACCTCTACGAGCAGTACTTC.

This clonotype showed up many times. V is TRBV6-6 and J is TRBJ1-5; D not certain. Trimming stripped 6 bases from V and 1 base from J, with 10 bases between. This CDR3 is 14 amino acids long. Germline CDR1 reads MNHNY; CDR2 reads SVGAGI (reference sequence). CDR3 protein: CASRADRSNQPQHF. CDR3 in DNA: TGTGCCAGCAGGGCCGACCGAAGCAATCAGCCCCAGCATTTT.

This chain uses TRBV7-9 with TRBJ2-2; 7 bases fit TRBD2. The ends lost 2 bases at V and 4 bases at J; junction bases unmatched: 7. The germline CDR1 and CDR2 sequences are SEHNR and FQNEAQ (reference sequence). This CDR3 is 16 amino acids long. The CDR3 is CASSLRGGGVTGELFF. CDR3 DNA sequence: TGTGCCAGCAGCTTAAGAGGCGGGGGAGTCACCGGGGAGCTGTTTTTT.

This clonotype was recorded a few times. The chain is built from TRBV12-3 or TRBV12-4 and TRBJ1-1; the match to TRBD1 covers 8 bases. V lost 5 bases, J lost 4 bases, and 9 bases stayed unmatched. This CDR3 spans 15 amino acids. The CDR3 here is CASSLGQGGTTEAFF. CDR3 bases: TGTGCCAGCAGTCTTGGACAGGGCGGGACCACTGAAGCTTTCTTT.

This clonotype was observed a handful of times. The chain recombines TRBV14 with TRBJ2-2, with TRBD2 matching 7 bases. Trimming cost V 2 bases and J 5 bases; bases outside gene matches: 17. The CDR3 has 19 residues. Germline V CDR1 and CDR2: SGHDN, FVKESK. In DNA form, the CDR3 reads TGTGCCAGCAGCCAATTCAAAATTGGCCCTAGCGGAAAGACCGGGGAGCTGTTTTTT. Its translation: CASSQFKIGPSGKTGELFF.